This T cell receptor (beta chain) stems from a study of CD8 T cells in ankylosing spondylitis. Germline V gives CDR1 DFQATT, CDR2 SNEGSKA (reference sequence). The V end was cut by 4 bases, the J end by 4 bases, with 8 bases between. The CDR3 extends over 12 amino acids. Overall study results and limits: Clones tied to disease were said to be significantly enriched in matched ankylosing spondylitis synovial fluid. Typical of ankylosing spondylitis blood, it appeared, was a TCR beta motif of several highly homologous variants. Earlier reports found some motif variants in synovial fluid and blood in reactive arthritis.

This clonotype occurred many times. The antigen remains undetermined. TCR beta libraries were made by quantitative 5'-RACE with molecular barcodes. Each CDR3 protein is one row after TCRdb ran MiXCR on the 5' RACE reads. The top ten hold about 6.9% of the sample, which has 200,000 to 250,000 distinct CDR3 sequences, approximately 24% seen once. The V and J genes are TRBV20-1 and TRBJ1-5; D is perhaps TRBD1 (6 bases). This TCR came from a male donor with ankylosing spondylitis or in good health (not recorded which). Sequences were obtained from blood, either unsorted or a sorted T cell fraction (not recorded which). The CDR3 DNA reads TGCAGTGCTATCAGGGGTAATCAGCCCCAGCATTTT. The encoded protein is CSAIRGNQPQHF.